These 20 T cell receptor beta chains were all obtained from the same sample, sequenced in a study of regulatory T cells in long-lasting Graves disease. Relying on iRepertoire HTBI primers and Arm-PCR of CDR3 regions, the team built TCR beta libraries. TCRdb itself ran the multiplex PCR reads through MiXCR, one entry per CDR3 protein. Among around 400,000 distinct CDR3 sequences listed, roughly a quarter were seen once. Time point: persistent/refractory GD, antithyroid drugs over 5 years with positive TRAb. Extracted RNA from PBMCs served as the source of the TCR library. The input for sequencing was peripheral blood mononuclear cells (PBMCs), taken when the disease was refractory, from a patient treated with antithyroid drugs. These receptors were obtained from a female donor with Graves disease.

Comments on this clonotype: A much larger clone is a single base away; this may be a read error. J is TRBJ2-2 and V is TRBV12-3 or TRBV12-4; D is possibly TRBD1 (5 bases). V shed 5 bases and J shed 9 bases, with 10 bases lying between them. The CDR3 loop spans 12 amino acids. CDR3 DNA sequence: TGTGCCAGCAGTGTTCAGGGCAGGGAGCTGTTTTTT. Translated: CASSVQGRELFF.

This clonotype came up many times. V gene TRBV20-1 combines with J gene TRBJ2-7, with D maybe TRBD2 (5 bases). Germline V gene lookup returns CDR1 DFQATT and CDR2 SNEGSKA (reference sequence). There are 12 residues in the CDR3. Trimming stripped 3 bases from V and 4 bases from J, with 10 bases between. The chain's CDR3 is CSARESGYEQYF. As DNA, the CDR3 is TGCAGTGCTAGGGAATCGGGGTACGAGCAGTACTTC.

This clonotype was counted only a few times. V is TRBV4-3 and J is TRBJ1-2; D might be TRBD1 (6 bases). The V end was cut by 0 bases, the J end by 3 bases, with 11 bases between. This CDR3 has 15 residues. Germline CDR1 LGHNA, CDR2 YSLEER. CDR3 in DNA: TGCGCCAGCAGCCAAGATTCTGCAGGGGACTATGGCTACACCTTC. This gives the protein CASSQDSAGDYGYTF.

The gene calls are TRBV10-3 and TRBJ2-5, with D possibly being TRBD2 (5 bases). Germline CDR1 reads ENHRY; CDR2 reads SYGVKD. The CDR3 is 13 amino acids. V dropped 8 bases and J dropped 2 bases, with 12 bases sitting between them. CDR3 in amino acids: CAISFGVQETQYF. For the CDR3, the DNA is TGTGCCATCTCCTTCGGGGTTCAAGAGACCCAGTACTTC.

To note about this clonotype: A much larger clone is a single base away; this may be a read error. The chain uses TRBV7-2 and TRBJ2-7, with TRBD2 matching over 13 bases. CDR3 size: 15 residues. CDR1 SGHTA and CDR2 FQGNSA come from the germline V gene. CDR3 DNA: TGTGCCAGCAGTAGACGGACTAGCGGGAGCTACGAGCAGCACTTC. It translates to CASSRRTSGSYEQHF.

Regarding this clonotype: This may come from a read error, since a much larger clone is one base off. The gene calls are TRBV20-1 and TRBJ2-7; tentatively, D is TRBD2 (6 bases). CDR3 size: 13 residues. Germline-derived CDR1 and CDR2 are DFQATT and SNEGSKA (reference sequence). DNA of the CDR3: TGCAGCCTCCTAGCGACCAGCTCCTACGGGCAGTACTTC. Amino acid sequence: CSLLATSSYGQYF.

This clonotype has at least ten counts. This chain links TRBV6-1 with TRBJ1-2; 7 positions agree with TRBD1. After removal of 8 bases from V and 5 bases from J, the junction contained 2 bases not matched to a gene. There are 11 residues in the CDR3. Per germline, CDR1 MNHNS and CDR2 SASEGT. The CDR3 DNA reads TGTGCCAGCGGACAGGCTTATGGCTACACCTTC. Translating it yields CASGQAYGYTF.

This clonotype was found a few times. This chain links TRBV20-1 with TRBJ2-2; 13 bases match TRBD2. With V trimmed by 3 bases and J by 7 bases, 5 bases remained unmatched. The CDR3 is 15 amino acids. Germline loops: CDR1 DFQATT, CDR2 SNEGSKA (reference sequence). The CDR3: CSASSTSGRFGELFF. Written as DNA, the CDR3 is TGCAGTGCTAGCTCGACTAGCGGGAGGTTCGGGGAGCTGTTTTTT.

This clonotype was seen ten or more times. The rearrangement links TRBV2 to TRBJ1-5; tentative D call: TRBD1 (5 bases). Germline-derived CDR1 and CDR2 are SNHLY and FYNNEI. The CDR3 is made up of 15 amino acids. V was trimmed by 3 bases and J by 6 bases, leaving 15 bases between them. CDR3 sequence: CASSDVRAQFQPQHF. The DNA for the CDR3 is TGTGCCAGCAGTGACGTCAGGGCCCAGTTTCAGCCCCAGCATTTT.

This clonotype was counted many times. The chain carries TRBV7-2 and TRBJ1-1; 10 bases fit TRBD1. Germline CDR1 SGHTA, CDR2 FQGNSA. This CDR3 is 14 amino acids long. The trim removed 3 bases at V and 3 bases at J, leaving 1 base unmatched. The CDR3 here is CASSLTGGDTEAFF. Written as DNA, the CDR3 is TGTGCCAGCAGCTTGACAGGGGGCGACACTGAAGCTTTCTTT.

Worth noting for this clonotype: It is likely a read error, because the conserved phenylalanine at the end of the CDR3 is missing. The chain joins TRBV7-3 to TRBJ1-2; maybe TRBD1 (5 bases). The CDR3 is 14 amino acids. The V and J ends lost 5 bases and 1 base respectively, with 11 bases between them. The germline CDR1 and CDR2 sequences are SGHTA and FQGTGA. The CDR3 DNA reads TGTGCCAGCAGCCCACAGGCGCATAACTATGGCTACACCTAC. Its protein is CASSPQAHNYGYTY.

There are many counts of this clonotype. This chain links TRBV28 with TRBJ2-4, with a possible D match to TRBD1 (7 bases). The CDR3 sequence is 16 residues long. Germline loops: CDR1 MDHEN, CDR2 SYDVKM. Trimming shortened V by 1 base and J by 8 bases, and 18 bases separated the two germline ends. This CDR3 is CASSLSLSGGRDIQYF. Here the CDR3 DNA reads TGTGCCAGCAGTTTATCCCTATCAGGGGGGCGGGACATTCAGTACTTC. The whole variable domain, filled in from reference TRBV28 and TRBJ2-4, reads DVKVTQSSRYLVKRTGEKVFLECVQDMDHENMFWYRQDPGLGLRLIYFSYDVKMKEKGDIPEGYSVSREKKERFSLILESASTNQTSMYLCASSLSLSGGRDIQYFGAGTRLSVL.

The sample holds many counts of this clonotype. The rearrangement uses TRBV7-2 and TRBJ2-5; no definite D call. V lost 0 bases and J lost 6, with 11 bases in between. CDR1 is SGHTA, CDR2 FQGNSA, per germline. The CDR3 loop spans 14 amino acids. CDR3 loop: CASSLAIGLQTQYF. The CDR3 DNA follows: TGTGCCAGCAGCTTAGCTATAGGGCTGCAGACCCAGTACTTC.

This clonotype was counted only a few times. The CDR3 spells CAWSQDWGRGYTF. The DNA of the CDR3 is TGTGCCTGGAGTCAGGATTGGGGGAGAGGCTACACCTTC. The V call is TRBV30, the J call TRBJ1-2, with D perhaps TRBD1 (5 bases). The germline V gene has CDR1 GTSNPN and CDR2 SVGIG (reference sequence). The V end lost 2 bases, the J end lost 8 bases, and 15 bases lay between the germline ends. The CDR3 consists of 13 residues. The full variable domain, with the rest looked up from reference TRBV30 and TRBJ1-2, is SQTIHQWPATLVQPVGSPLSLECTVEGTSNPNLYWYRQAAGRGLQLLFYSVGIGQISSEVPQNLSASRPQDRQFILSSKKLLLSDSGFYLCAWSQDWGRGYTFGSGTRLTVV.

Many counts were recorded for this clonotype. The chain has TRBV7-8 and TRBJ2-4; 13 positions match TRBD2. The V and J ends lost 5 bases and 3 bases, in that order; junction bases with no gene match: 7. The CDR3 sequence is 17 residues long. Germline loops: CDR1 SGHVS, CDR2 FQNEAQ. The CDR3 here is CASSRRWTSGSKNIQYF. CDR3 DNA sequence: TGTGCCAGCAGCCGACGCTGGACTAGCGGGAGCAAAAACATTCAGTACTTC.

This clonotype was seen a handful of times. V gene TRBV6-2 or TRBV6-3 combines with J gene TRBJ2-2; 9 bases align to TRBD1. The junction had 6 bases not matched to a gene; V was cut back by 1 base and J by 6 bases. Looked up from germline, CDR1 is MNHEY and CDR2 is SVGEGT. CDR3 length: 16 amino acids. CDR3 coding DNA: TGTGCCAGCAGTTACTATGGACAGGGGACCGCCGGGGAGCTGTTTTTT. Residues: CASSYYGQGTAGELFF.

This clonotype was seen repeatedly, ten times or more. The chain employs TRBV27 and TRBJ1-2; TRBD1 is a possible D gene (5 bases). Trimming pared 3 bases from V and 1 base from J, leaving 12 bases between. This CDR3 is 15 amino acids long. Germline V gives CDR1 MNHEY, CDR2 SMNVEV (reference sequence). The CDR3 bases are TGTGCCAGCAGTTTTGAGGGGAACCATAACTATGGCTACACCTTC. This encodes CASSFEGNHNYGYTF.

This clonotype has at least ten counts. This rearrangement joins TRBV20-1 to TRBJ2-7, with 9 positions matching TRBD2. Germline values: CDR1 DFQATT, CDR2 SNEGSKA (reference sequence). CDR3 length equals 14 residues. V shed 5 bases and J 2 bases; nucleotides not matched to a gene: 7. Here the CDR3 reads CSAERLADTYEQYF. The DNA for the CDR3 is TGCAGTGCTGAAAGACTAGCGGATACCTACGAGCAGTACTTC.

This clonotype was counted a few times. The rearrangement links TRBV6-4 to TRBJ1-2; D remains unclear. CDR3 size: 14 residues. Germline loops: CDR1 MRHNA, CDR2 SNTAGT. V dropped 5 bases and J dropped 7 bases, with 17 bases sitting between them. The CDR3 DNA reads as TGTGCCAGCAGTTTGCTGGGAGAGACAAGTGGCTACACCTTC. This encodes CASSLLGETSGYTF.

Only a few counts were recorded for this clonotype. This rearrangement joins TRBV30 to TRBJ1-3; the D gene is possibly TRBD1 (5 bases). The CDR3 sequence is 13 residues long. V was pared by 6 bases and J by 4 bases, with 13 bases between. Germline assignment: CDR1 GTSNPN and CDR2 SVGIG (reference sequence). The CDR3 loop is CACPGTLGNTIYF. CDR3 DNA: TGTGCCTGCCCCGGGACCCTCGGAAACACCATATATTTT.